This T cell receptor (beta chain) was identified in a study of T-cell reconstitution after alpha-beta-depleted transplantation in children (dated by TCRdb to between 2015 and 2016). With regard to the full study: The study quantitatively tracked T-cell immune reconstitution after TCRalphabeta/CD19-depleted allogeneic hematopoietic cell transplantation in children using TCR repertoire profiling.

The library was prepared using PCR. Sequencing was carried out with an Illumina HiSeq 2500. TCR library preparation used molecular barcoding, with unique molecular identifiers applied to normalize quantification of the TCRbeta repertoire. In-frame beta chains were kept once TCRdb had trimmed the public reads at Q25 with fastp and called clones with MiXCR. Records with the same CDR3 protein are collapsed into one entry carrying the most frequent genes and DNA. A total of hundreds of thousands of distinct CDR3 sequences appear in this sample, over 9.5% of them only once. The biggest ten clones account for less than 5% of the sample. Via the germline V gene, CDR1 is MGHDK and CDR2 SYGVNS. V sheds 3 bases and J sheds 0 bases, leaving 8 bases between their ends. The CDR3 runs 15 amino acids, cysteine and phenylalanine included. CDR3 DNA only is kept here, 45 bases in frame from base 1. Comment on this clonotype: Its target antigen remains unknown. No quality values exist for individual bases; no much larger clone is one base distant.

The receptor comes from a human donor who donated a stem cell graft to a child with acute myeloid leukemia. Specimen: PBMCs from the stem cell graft donor, collected from the stem cell graft. The sequence is built from TRBV25-1 and TRBJ2-2; the D segment cannot be called with confidence. The nucleotide sequence is given as TGTGCCAGCAGTGACCTCACCACGAACACCGGGGAGCTGTTTTTT. Translated, it gives CASSDLTTNTGELFF.